One and the same sample provided the 6 T cell receptor beta chains below, sequenced in a study of blood T cell repertoires in COVID-19. Profiling relied on immunoSEQ multiplex PCR, and the TCRdb table lists in-frame clones only, not all of them. The sample lists 250,000 to 350,000 clones; approximately 90% were seen once. The sample comprised PBMCs or T cells enriched from blood (not recorded which). These TCRs come from a woman aged 40 to 55 who had recovered from COVID-19.

The chain carries TRBV28 and TRBJ2-3, with unresolved D. Germline-derived CDR1 and CDR2 are MDHEN and SYDVKM. Trimming cost V 3 bases and J 3 bases, with 16 bases left between them. The CDR3 is 16 residues long. The CDR3 coding sequence is TGTGCCAGCAGTTTCGAGTCTCCCCCCAAAACAGATACGCAGTATTTT. Protein sequence: CASSFESPPKTDTQYF.

V and J are TRBV2 and TRBJ1-1; the D gene is possibly TRBD1 (6 bases). Trimming removed 3 bases at V and 0 bases at J, with 17 bases between. Looked up from germline, CDR1 is SNHLY and CDR2 is FYNNEI. This CDR3 is built from 17 residues. Here the CDR3 reads CASSESGTFELNTEAFF. Written as DNA, the CDR3 is TGTGCCAGCAGTGAGTCCGGGACATTCGAGCTGAACACTGAAGCTTTCTTT.

The V and J genes are TRBV6-5 and TRBJ2-7, with 9 bases that match TRBD1. Per germline, CDR1 MNHEY and CDR2 SVGAGI. This CDR3 contains 14 residues. The V and J ends lost 7 bases and 5 bases, in that order; junction bases with no gene match: 9. The CDR3 bases are TGTGCCAGCACCATGGGACAGGGAAATCACGAGCAGTACTTC. This encodes CASTMGQGNHEQYF.

The chain recombines TRBV7-3 with TRBJ2-1; possibly TRBD2 for D (6 bases). Per germline, CDR1 SGHTA and CDR2 FQGTGA. The CDR3 has 18 residues. V lost 5 bases and J 4 bases, leaving 24 bases between the germline ends. CDR3 coding DNA: TGTGCCAGCAGCCCATTAGGTCCGGGTAGCGGACCATACAATGAGCAGTTCTTC. It codes for CASSPLGPGSGPYNEQFF.

V gene TRBV24-1 combines with J gene TRBJ1-2; perhaps TRBD1 as D (6 bases). The germline CDR1 and CDR2 sequences are KGHDR and SFDVKD. V lost 4 bases to trimming and J lost 2 bases, with 10 bases between them. The CDR3 sequence is 14 residues long. The CDR3 DNA reads TGTGCCACCAGTGACTATACAGGGAACTATGGCTACACCTTC. This encodes CATSDYTGNYGYTF.

The V call is TRBV3-1 (or the pseudogene TRBV3-2), the J call TRBJ2-7, with D possibly TRBD2 on 6 matching bases. This CDR3 is 14 amino acids long. V shed 5 bases and J shed 6 bases, with 17 bases lying between them. Germline V gives CDR1 LGHDT, CDR2 YNNKEL (reference sequence). The CDR3 sequence is CASSGREFAGEQYF. CDR3 coding DNA: TGTGCCAGCAGCGGTCGGGAGTTCGCGGGCGAGCAGTACTTC.